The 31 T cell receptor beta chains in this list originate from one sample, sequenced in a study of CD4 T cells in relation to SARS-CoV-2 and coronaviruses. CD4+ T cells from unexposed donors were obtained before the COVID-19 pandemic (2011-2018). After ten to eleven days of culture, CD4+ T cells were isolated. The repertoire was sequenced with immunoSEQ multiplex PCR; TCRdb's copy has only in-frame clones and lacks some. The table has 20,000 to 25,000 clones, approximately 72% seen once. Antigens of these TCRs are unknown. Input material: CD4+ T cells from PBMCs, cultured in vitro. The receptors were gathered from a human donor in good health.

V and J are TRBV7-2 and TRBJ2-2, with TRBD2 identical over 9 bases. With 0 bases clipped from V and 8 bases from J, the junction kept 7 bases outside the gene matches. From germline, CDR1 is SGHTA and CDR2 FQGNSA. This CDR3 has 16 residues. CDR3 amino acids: CASSLAAGGPGGELFF. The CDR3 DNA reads TGTGCCAGCAGCTTAGCGGCGGGAGGGCCAGGGGGGGAGCTGTTTTTT.

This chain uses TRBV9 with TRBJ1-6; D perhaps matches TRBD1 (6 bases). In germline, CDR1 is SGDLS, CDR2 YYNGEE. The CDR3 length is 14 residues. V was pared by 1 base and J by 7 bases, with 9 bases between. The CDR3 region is CASSVLDSNSPLHF. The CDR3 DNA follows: TGTGCCAGCAGCGTACTGGACAGCAATTCACCCCTCCACTTT.

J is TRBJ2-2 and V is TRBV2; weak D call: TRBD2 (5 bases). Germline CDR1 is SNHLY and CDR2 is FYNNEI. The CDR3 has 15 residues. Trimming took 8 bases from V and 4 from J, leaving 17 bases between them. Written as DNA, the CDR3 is TGTGCCAGCGTCCCCGAGGGCGGTGGCACCGGGGAGCTGTTTTTT. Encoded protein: CASVPEGGGTGELFF.

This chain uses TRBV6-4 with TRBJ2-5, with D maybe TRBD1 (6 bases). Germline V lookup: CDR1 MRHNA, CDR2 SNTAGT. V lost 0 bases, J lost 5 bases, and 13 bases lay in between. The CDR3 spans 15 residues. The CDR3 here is CASSDSGHPGETQYF. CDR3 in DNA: TGTGCCAGCAGTGACTCGGGACACCCTGGGGAGACCCAGTACTTC.

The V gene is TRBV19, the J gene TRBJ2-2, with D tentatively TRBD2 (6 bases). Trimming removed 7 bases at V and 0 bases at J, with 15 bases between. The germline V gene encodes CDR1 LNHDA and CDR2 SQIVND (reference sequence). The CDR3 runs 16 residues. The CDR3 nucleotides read TGTGCCAGTAAGGCCGTCGTAGCGGCGAACACCGGGGAGCTGTTTTTT. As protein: CASKAVVAANTGELFF.

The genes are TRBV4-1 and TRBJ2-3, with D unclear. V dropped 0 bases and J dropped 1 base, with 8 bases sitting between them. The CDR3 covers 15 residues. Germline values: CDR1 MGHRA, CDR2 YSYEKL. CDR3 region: CASSQDSSGTDTQYF. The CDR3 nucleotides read TGCGCCAGCAGCCAAGATTCGAGCGGCACAGATACGCAGTATTTT.

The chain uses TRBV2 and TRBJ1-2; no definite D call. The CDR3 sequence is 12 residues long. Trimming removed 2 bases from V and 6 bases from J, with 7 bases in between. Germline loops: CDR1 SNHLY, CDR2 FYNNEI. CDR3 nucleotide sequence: TGTGCCAGCAGTGAAACTGGAAATGGCTACACCTTC. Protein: CASSETGNGYTF.

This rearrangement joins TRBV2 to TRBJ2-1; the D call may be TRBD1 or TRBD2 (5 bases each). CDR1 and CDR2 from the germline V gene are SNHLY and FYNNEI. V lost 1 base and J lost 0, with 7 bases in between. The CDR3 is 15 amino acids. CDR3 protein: CASSEEGSSYNEQFF. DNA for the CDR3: TGTGCCAGCAGTGAAGAGGGGAGCTCCTACAATGAGCAGTTCTTC.

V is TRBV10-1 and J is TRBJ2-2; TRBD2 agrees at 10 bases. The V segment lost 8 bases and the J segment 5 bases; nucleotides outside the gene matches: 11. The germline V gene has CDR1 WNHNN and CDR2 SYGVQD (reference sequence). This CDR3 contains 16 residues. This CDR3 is CASRSGAGGRTGELFF. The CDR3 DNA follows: TGCGCCAGCCGGTCAGGAGCGGGAGGGAGGACCGGGGAGCTGTTTTTT.

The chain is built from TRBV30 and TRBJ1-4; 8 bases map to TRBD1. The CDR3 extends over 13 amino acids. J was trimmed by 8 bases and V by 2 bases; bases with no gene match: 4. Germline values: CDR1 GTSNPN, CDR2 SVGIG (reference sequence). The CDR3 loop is CAWSFRGREKLFF. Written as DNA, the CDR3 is TGTGCCTGGAGTTTCAGGGGGCGGGAAAAACTGTTTTTT.

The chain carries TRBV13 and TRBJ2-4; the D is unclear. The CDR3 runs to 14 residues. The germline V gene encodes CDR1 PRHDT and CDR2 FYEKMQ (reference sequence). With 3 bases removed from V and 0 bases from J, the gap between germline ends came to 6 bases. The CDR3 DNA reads TGTGCCAGCAGCTTTGTTCTAGCCAAAAACATTCAGTACTTC. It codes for CASSFVLAKNIQYF.

The CDR3: CASSLSVPYEQYF. CDR3 sequence (DNA): TGTGCCAGCAGCTTAAGTGTACCCTACGAGCAGTACTTC. This sequence joins TRBV28 and TRBJ2-7; D unclear. The CDR3 is 13 amino acids. Trimming took off 6 bases at V and 2 bases at J, with 11 bases between the two ends. The germline V gene has CDR1 MDHEN and CDR2 SYDVKM.

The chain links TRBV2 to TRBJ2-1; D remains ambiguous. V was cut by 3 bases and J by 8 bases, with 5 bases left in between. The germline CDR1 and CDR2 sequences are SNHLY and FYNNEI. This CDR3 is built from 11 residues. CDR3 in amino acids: CASSEWHEQFF. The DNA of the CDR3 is TGTGCCAGCAGTGAGTGGCATGAGCAGTTCTTC. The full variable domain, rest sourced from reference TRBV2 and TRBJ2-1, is EPEVTQTPSHQVTQMGQEVILRCVPISNHLYFYWYRQILGQKVEFLVSFYNNEISEKSEIFDDQFSVERPDGSNFTLKIRSTKLEDSAMYFCASSEWHEQFFGPGTRLTVL.

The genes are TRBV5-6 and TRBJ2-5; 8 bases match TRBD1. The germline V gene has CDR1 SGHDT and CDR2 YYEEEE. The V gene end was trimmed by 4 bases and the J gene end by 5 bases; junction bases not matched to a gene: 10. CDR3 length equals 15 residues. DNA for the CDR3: TGTGCCAGCAGCGATTCCAGGGGGCTAGTCGAGACCCAGTACTTC. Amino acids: CASSDSRGLVETQYF. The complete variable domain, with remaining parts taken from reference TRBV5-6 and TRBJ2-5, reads DAGVTQSPTHLIKTRGQQVTLRCSPKSGHDTVSWYQQALGQGPQFIFQYYEEEERQRGNFPDRFSGHQFPNYSSELNVNALLLGDSALYLCASSDSRGLVETQYFGPGTRLLVL.

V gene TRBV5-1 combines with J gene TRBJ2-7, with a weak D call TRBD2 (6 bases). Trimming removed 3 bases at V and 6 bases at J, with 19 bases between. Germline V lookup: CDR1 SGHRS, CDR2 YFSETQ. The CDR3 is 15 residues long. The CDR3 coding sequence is TGCGCCAGCAGCTACCGACTAGAGGCTATGCGCGAGCAGTACTTC. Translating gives CASSYRLEAMREQYF.

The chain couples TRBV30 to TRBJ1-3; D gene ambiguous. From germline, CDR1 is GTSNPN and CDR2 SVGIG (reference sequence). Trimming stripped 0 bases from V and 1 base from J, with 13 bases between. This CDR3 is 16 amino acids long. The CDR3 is CAWSVLATISGNTIYF. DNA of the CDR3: TGTGCCTGGAGTGTACTGGCGACCATTTCTGGAAACACCATATATTTT.

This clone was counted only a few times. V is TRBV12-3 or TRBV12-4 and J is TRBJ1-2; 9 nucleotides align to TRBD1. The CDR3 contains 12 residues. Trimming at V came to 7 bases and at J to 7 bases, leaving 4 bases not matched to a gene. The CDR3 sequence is CASNTGGLGYTF. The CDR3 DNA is TGTGCCAGCAATACAGGGGGCCTTGGCTACACCTTC.

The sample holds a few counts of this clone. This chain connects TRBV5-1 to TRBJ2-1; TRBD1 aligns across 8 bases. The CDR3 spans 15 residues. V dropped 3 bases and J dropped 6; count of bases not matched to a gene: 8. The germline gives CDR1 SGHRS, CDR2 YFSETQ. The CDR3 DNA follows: TGCGCCAGCAGCTCGACCCGGACAGGGATCAATGAGCAGTTCTTC. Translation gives CASSSTRTGINEQFF.

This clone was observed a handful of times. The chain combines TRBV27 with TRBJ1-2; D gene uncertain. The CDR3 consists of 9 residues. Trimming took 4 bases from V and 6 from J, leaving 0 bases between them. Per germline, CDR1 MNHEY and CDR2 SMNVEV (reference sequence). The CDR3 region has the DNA TGTGCCAGCAGTTATGGCTACACCTTC. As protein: CASSYGYTF.

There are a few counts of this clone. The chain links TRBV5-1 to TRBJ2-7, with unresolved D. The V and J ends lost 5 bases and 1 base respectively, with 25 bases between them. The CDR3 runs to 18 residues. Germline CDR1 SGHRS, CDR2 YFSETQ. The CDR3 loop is CASSRLALSRIGSYEQYF. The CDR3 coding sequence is TGCGCCAGCAGTCGACTTGCCCTCTCTAGAATCGGGTCCTACGAGCAGTACTTC. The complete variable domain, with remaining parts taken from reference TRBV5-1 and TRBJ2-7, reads KAGVTQTPRYLIKTRGQQVTLSCSPISGHRSVSWYQQTPGQGLQFLFEYFSETQRNKGNFPGRFSGRQFSNSRSEMNVSTLELGDSALYLCASSRLALSRIGSYEQYFGPGTRLTVT.

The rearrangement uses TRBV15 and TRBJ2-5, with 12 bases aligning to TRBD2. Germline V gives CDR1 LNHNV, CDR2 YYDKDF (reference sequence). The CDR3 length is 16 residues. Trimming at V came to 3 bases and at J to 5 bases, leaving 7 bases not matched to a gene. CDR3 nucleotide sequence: TGTGCCACCAGCAGGACTAGCGGGGGAAAAGTCGAGACCCAGTACTTC. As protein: CATSRTSGGKVETQYF. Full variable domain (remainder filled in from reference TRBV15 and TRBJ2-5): DAMVIQNPRYQVTQFGKPVTLSCSQTLNHNVMYWYQQKSSQAPKLLFHYYDKDFNNEADTPDNFQSRRPNTSFCFLDIRSPGLGDTAMYLCATSRTSGGKVETQYFGPGTRLLVL.

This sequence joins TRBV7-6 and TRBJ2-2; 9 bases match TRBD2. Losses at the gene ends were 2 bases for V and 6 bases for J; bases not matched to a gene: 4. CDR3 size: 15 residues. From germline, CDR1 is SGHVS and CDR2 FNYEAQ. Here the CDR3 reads CASSLIAGGPGELFF. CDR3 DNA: TGTGCCAGCAGCTTAATTGCGGGAGGGCCCGGGGAGCTGTTTTTT.

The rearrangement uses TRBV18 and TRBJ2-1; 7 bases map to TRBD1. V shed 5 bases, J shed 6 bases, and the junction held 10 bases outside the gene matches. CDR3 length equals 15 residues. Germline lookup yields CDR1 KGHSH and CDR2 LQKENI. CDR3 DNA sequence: TGTGCCAGCTCATCAGGACAGGCGAACGGCAATGAGCAGTTCTTC. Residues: CASSSGQANGNEQFF.

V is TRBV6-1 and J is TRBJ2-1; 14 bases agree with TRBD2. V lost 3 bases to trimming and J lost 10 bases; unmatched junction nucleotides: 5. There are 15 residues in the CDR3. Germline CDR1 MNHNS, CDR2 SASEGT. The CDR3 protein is CASSETSGRGGEQFF. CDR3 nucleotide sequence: TGTGCCAGCAGTGAGACTAGCGGGAGGGGGGGAGAGCAGTTCTTC.

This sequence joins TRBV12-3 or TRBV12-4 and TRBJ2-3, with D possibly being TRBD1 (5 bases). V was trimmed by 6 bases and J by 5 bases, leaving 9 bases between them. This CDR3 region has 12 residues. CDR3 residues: CASRPQGDTQYF. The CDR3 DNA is TGTGCCAGCAGGCCCCAGGGAGATACGCAGTATTTT.

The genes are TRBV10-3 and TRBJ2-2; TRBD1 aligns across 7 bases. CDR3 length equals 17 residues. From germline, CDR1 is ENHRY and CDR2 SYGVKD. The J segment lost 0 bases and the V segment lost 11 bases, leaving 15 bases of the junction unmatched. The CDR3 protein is CAATAATGASNTGELFF. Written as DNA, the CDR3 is TGTGCCGCGACCGCTGCAACAGGGGCCTCGAACACCGGGGAGCTGTTTTTT.

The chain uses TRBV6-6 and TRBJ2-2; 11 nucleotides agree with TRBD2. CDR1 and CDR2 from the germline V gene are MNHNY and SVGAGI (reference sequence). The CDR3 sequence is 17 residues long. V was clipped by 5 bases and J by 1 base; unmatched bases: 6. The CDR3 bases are TGTGCCAGCAGTCCGACGACTAGCGGGATGAACACCGGGGAGCTGTTTTTT. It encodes CASSPTTSGMNTGELFF.

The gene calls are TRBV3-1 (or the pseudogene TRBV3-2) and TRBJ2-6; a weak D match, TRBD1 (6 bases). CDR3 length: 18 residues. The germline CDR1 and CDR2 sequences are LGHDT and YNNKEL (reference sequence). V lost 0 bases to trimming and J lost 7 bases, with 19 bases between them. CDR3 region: CASSQDLVQGLRANVLTF. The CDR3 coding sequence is TGTGCCAGCAGCCAAGATCTGGTCCAGGGGTTGCGAGCCAACGTCCTGACTTTC.

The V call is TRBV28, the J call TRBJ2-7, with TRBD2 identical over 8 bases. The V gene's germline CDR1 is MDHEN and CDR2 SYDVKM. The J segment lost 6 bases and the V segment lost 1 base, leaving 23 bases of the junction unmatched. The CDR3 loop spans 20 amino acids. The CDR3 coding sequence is TGTGCCAGCAGTTTATACCCCCCGGATATTCTCGTAGCGGGATTCTCCGAGCAGTACTTC. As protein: CASSLYPPDILVAGFSEQYF.

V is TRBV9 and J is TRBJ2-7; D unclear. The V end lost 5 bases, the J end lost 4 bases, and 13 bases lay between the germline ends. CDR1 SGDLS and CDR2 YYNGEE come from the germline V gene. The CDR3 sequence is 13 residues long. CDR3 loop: CASSATPLYEQYF. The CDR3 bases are TGTGCCAGCAGTGCCACCCCGCTATACGAGCAGTACTTC.

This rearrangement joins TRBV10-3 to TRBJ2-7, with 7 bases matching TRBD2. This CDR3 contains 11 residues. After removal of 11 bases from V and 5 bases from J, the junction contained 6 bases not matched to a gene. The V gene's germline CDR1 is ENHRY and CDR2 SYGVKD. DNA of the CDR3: TGTGCCGCGGGGGAAAGACACGAGCAGTACTTC. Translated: CAAGERHEQYF.